This T cell receptor (beta chain) was captured by sequencing in a study of T cells in Graves' hyperthyroidism and ophthalmopathy (dated by TCRdb to about 2019). For the study in its entirety: Peripheral blood was sampled at the time of initial diagnosis, prior to any treatment. Following sampling, methimazole starting at 30 mg daily was given to hyperthyroidism patients, and high-dose intravenous methylprednisolone was given to ophthalmopathy patients. A discovery cohort of roughly 100 patients, fewer than 50 with Graves' ophthalmopathy and under 60 with stable Graves' hyperthyroidism, was used to find distinguishing TCR V-J signatures. An independent validation cohort of 18 to 20 hyperthyroidism patients and 17 patients who later progressed to ophthalmopathy tested prospective prediction of ophthalmopathy. According to the paper, TCR Vbeta CDR3 sequencing was carried out on more than 120 peripheral blood samples, which came from 40 to 45 ophthalmopathy, roughly 75 hyperthyroidism and approximately 17 progressor patients. In about 6 Graves' hyperthyroidism patients, the study also compared T-cell repertoires from thyroid tissue with T-cell repertoires from blood. The 95 to 100 discovery patients were randomly split 7:3 into training and test sets.

General findings and caveats noted by the study authors: Ophthalmopathy was separated from stable hyperthyroidism by a 13 V-J signature model, with over 85% sensitivity and just over 81% specificity obtained in cross-validation and 80%/75% obtained in testing. In validation, the model predicted progression to ophthalmopathy with around 71% sensitivity and 72% to 75% specificity, a median of 6.5 months before onset. Most expanded thyroid clonotypes (frequency above 0.001) were also detected in blood, a finding suggesting that blood repertoires may reflect thyroid immune responses. Sample size was not statistically predetermined, and investigators were not blinded to group allocation.

Graves' hyperthyroidism was defined as stable when no progression to ophthalmopathy occurred over 18 months of follow-up. Hyperthyroidism patients were aged 18 to 65 years and newly diagnosed, with disease duration of less than 2 months. Exclusion was applied to patients with uncontrolled infections, other autoimmune diseases, pregnancy or lactation. Diagnoses were based on clinical symptoms, serum thyroxine and TRAb, thyroid ultrasound and orbital computed tomography. Ficoll-Paque density gradient centrifugation was used to isolate PBMCs from 9.5 to 10 ml of fresh peripheral blood. Total RNA was extracted with Trizol reagent, and quality was checked on an Agilent 2100 Bioanalyzer. This clonotype showed up many times. What antigen it recognizes has not been identified. Nothing much larger sits one base from this clone, and base qualities are not available. The TCR beta CDR3 regions were amplified from the RNA transcripts. The first round of RT-PCR for the TCR CDR3 was performed with the HTBI primer set and the Qiagen OneStep RT-PCR kit. A second multiplex PCR round built the libraries, followed by size selection and purification. Libraries were sequenced paired-end with 100 bp reads on an Illumina HiSeq2000. Concerning the study's data processing: SOAPnuke was used to process the raw data, removing reads that contained adapters or uncalled bases, had a mean Phred below 15, or lacked an exact match to the constant primer or identifier. COPE v1.2.5 was used to merge the high-quality paired reads, and each unique nucleotide sequence was defined as a clonotype. MiTCR v1.1 was used to align clonotypes to the IMGT TRBV, TRBD and TRBJ reference segments. Analysis was restricted to V-J combinations with a frequency above 0.0001, which covered about 99% of repertoires. The TCS score was defined as F50 (clonal expansion) divided by E x V (chaos), with BLOSUM62-based TCRdist calculated between CDR3 peptides within each V-J. Welch's t-statistics and random forest reduced approximately 520 V-J features to around 14, which were used in a naive Bayes classifier (R e1071). TCRdb handled the public reads itself, with Q25 trimming in fastp and clone calling in MiXCR, and kept productive beta chains. Each entry is one CDR3 protein sequence, shown with its most common DNA and genes. The V and J calls follow TCRdb's processing rather than the paper's. Within this sample are roughly 660,000 distinct CDR3 sequences, with 15% to 20% of them counted one time only. About a sixth of the sample is in the top ten clones.

CDR3 length: 16 amino acids, cysteine to phenylalanine. Of the read, only the CDR3 DNA is kept; its 48 bases are in frame from base 1. The CDR1 and CDR2 encoded by the germline V gene (reference sequence) are LNHDA and SQIVND. V sheds 3 bases and J sheds 3 bases, leaving 15 bases between their ends. Sample: blood. The clonotype was recovered from a man between 50 and 59 years old with Graves' hyperthyroidism. The sequence joins TRBV19 to TRBJ2-1, with TRBD1 as a weak D call on 6 bases. The nucleotide sequence reads TGTGCCAGTAGTATCCCCATGTTCAGGGGCTACAATGAGCAGTTCTTC. Its protein reads: CASSIPMFRGYNEQFF.